Described below is a single T cell receptor beta chain sequence and its context. In the authors' methods: It was from reference gene primer amplification that nucleated cell counts were estimated. Method: immunoSEQ multiplex PCR; TCRdb's copy keeps in-frame clones and lacks some. V and J calls and clone size are given by that table; D and trimming were obtained from the DNA. The table includes fewer than 200,000 clones, around 87% detected once. These data originate in a study of blood T cell repertoires in COVID-19. About the research overall: Samples representing acute and convalescent COVID-19 were sourced from the United States, Italy and Spain. The analysed material was cDNA or gDNA that came from T cells, B-cell-depleted T cells, or PBMCs.

Enrolment of Seattle patients took place during active infection, and they were followed longitudinally. Germline CDR1 MNHEY, CDR2 SVGAGI. V was clipped by 6 bases and J by 4 bases, with 16 bases between them. This CDR3 region has 15 residues. The chain joins TRBV6-5 to TRBJ1-5, with TRBD1 as a possible D gene (5 bases). The sequenced material came from peripheral blood. The TCR sequence derives from a woman aged 70-85 years with COVID-19, enrolled during active disease. CDR3 in DNA: TGTGCCAGCAGCCCCATCAGTAGGGGAAATCAGCCCCAGCATTTT. Protein sequence: CASSPISRGNQPQHF.